Sequencing of this T cell receptor beta chain was carried out in a study of shared clonotypes between healthy human individuals. The CDR3 runs 15 residues. Losses at the gene ends were 4 bases for V and 4 bases for J; bases not matched to a gene: 6. Germline-derived CDR1 and CDR2 are SGHNT and YENEEA. Genomic DNA for unsorted samples, which was extracted with the QIAamp DNA Blood Mini kit, came from approximately 90 million PBMCs. The authors sequenced unsorted PBMC DNA on ten immunoSEQ deep assay plates. Authors' data handling: Because ImmunoSEQ provided only junction sequences with no quality scores, the filtering differed. Sequencing used immunoSEQ multiplex PCR; TCRdb keeps in-frame clones, though not all of them. V, J and clone size are those of that table, while D and trimming were read from the DNA. The sample consists of around 440,000 clones, roughly 80% of them appearing once.

The chain links TRBV11-3 to TRBJ2-3; the match to TRBD2 covers 9 bases. Sequencing input: PBMCs. The source is a woman aged 40 to 50 in good health. Some clones in this sample may be carry-over from other donors' samples. The CDR3 nucleotides are TGTGCCAGCAGCTCGGTTAGCGGGGGACCAGATACGCAGTATTTT. Translated, it gives CASSSVSGGPDTQYF.